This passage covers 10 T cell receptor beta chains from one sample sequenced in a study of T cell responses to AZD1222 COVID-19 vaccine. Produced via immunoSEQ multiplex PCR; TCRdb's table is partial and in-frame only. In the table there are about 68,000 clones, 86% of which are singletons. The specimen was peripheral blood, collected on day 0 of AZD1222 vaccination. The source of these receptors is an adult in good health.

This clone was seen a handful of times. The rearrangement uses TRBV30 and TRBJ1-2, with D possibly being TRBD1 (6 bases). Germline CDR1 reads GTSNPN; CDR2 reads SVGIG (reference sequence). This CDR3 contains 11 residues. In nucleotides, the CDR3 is TGTGCAAATGGCAGGGGCTATGGCTACACCTTC. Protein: CANGRGYGYTF. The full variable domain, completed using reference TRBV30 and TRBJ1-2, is SQTIHQWPATLVQPVGSPLSLECTVEGTSNPNLYWYRQAAGRGLQLLFYSVGIGQISSEVPQNLSASRPQDRQFILSSKKLLLSDSGFYLCANGRGYGYTFGSGTRLTVV.

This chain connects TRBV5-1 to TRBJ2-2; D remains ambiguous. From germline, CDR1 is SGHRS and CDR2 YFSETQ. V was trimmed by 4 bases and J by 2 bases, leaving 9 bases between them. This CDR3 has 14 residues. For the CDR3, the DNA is TGCGCCAGCAGCGGTCAGGCAAACACCGGGGAGCTGTTTTTT. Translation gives CASSGQANTGELFF.

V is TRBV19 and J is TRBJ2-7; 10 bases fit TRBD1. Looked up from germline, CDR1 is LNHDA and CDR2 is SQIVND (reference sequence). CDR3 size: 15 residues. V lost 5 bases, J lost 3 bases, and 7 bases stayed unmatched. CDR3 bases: TGTGCCAGTAGTTCGCCGGGACAGGGGTTCTACGAGCAGTACTTC. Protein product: CASSSPGQGFYEQYF.

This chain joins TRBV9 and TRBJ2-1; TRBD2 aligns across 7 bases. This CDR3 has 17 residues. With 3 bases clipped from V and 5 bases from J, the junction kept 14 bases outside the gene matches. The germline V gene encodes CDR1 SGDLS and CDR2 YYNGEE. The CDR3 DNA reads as TGTGCCAGCAGCGACCTACGCATAAGCGGGGTTAACAATGAGCAGTTCTTC. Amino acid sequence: CASSDLRISGVNNEQFF.

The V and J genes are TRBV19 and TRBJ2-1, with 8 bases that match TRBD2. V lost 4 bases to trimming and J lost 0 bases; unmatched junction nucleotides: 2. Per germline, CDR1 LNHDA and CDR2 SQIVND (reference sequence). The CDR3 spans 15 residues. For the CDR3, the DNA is TGTGCCAGTAGTACCAGCGGGAGCTCCTACAATGAGCAGTTCTTC. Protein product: CASSTSGSSYNEQFF.

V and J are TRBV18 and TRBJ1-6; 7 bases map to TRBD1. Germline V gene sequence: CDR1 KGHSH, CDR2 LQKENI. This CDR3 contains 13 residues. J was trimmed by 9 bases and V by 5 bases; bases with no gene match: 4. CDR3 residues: CASSEYRGSPLHF. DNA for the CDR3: TGTGCCAGCTCAGAATACAGGGGTTCACCCCTCCACTTT. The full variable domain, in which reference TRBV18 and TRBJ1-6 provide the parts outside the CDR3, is NAGVMQNPRHLVRRRGQEARLRCSPMKGHSHVYWYRQLPEEGLKFMVYLQKENIIDESGMPKERFSAEFPKEGPSILRIQQVVRGDSAAYFCASSEYRGSPLHFGNGTRLTVT.

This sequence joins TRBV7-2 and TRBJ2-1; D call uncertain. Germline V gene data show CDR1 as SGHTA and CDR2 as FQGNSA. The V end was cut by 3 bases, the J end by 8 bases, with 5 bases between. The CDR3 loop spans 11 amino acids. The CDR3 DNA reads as TGTGCCAGCAGCTTTATTGATGAGCAGTTCTTC. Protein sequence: CASSFIDEQFF.

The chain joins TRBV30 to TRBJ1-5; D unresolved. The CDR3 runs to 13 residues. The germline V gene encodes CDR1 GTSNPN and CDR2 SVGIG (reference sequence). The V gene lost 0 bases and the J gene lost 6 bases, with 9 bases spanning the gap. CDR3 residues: CAWSVSGPQPQHF. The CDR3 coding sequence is TGTGCCTGGAGTGTATCAGGACCTCAGCCCCAGCATTTT.

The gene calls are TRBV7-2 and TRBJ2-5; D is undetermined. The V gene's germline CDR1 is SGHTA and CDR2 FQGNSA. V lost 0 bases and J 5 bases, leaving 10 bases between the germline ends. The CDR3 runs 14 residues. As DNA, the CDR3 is TGTGCCAGCAGCTTAGCGAGTAGCCGGGAGACCCAGTACTTC. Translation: CASSLASSRETQYF. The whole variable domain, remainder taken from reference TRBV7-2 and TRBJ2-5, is GAGVSQSPSNKVTEKGKDVELRCDPISGHTALYWYRQSLGQGLEFLIYFQGNSAPDKSGLPSDRFSAERTGGSVSTLTIQRTQQEDSAVYLCASSLASSRETQYFGPGTRLLVL.

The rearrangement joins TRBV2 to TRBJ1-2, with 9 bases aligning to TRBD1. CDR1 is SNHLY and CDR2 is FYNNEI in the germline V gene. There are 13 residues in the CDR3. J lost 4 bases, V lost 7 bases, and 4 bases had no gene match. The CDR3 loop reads CASKNRGPYGYTF. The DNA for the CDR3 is TGTGCCAGCAAAAACAGGGGGCCCTATGGCTACACCTTC.